These 26 T cell receptor beta chains share one sample of origin, sequenced in a study of blood T cells in healthy people across ages. Combining a sample-barcoded 5' primer with a J-beta primer mix, a second PCR ran for about 6 to 12 cycles. TCRdb re-analysed the 5' RACE reads in MiXCR, keeping a single row per CDR3 protein. In the table there are 800,000 to 950,000 distinct CDR3 sequences, about 34% of which are singletons. Sequenced material: blood. The receptors shown here come from a man aged 18 to 30 in good health.

The chain combines TRBV6-6 with TRBJ1-6; D not certain. V lost 7 bases, J lost 7 bases, and 14 bases lay in between. The CDR3 has 14 amino acids. CDR1 and CDR2 from the germline V gene are MNHNY and SVGAGI (reference sequence). As DNA, the CDR3 is TGTGCCAGCATGGACCGGGCGCGGAATTCACCCCTCCACTTT. Protein sequence: CASMDRARNSPLHF.

This clonotype was detected a few times. The gene calls are TRBV10-3 and TRBJ2-2; D remains unclear. V lost 4 bases to trimming and J lost 7 bases, with 7 bases between them. This CDR3 is 12 amino acids long. Germline V gene data show CDR1 as ENHRY and CDR2 as SYGVKD. For the CDR3, the DNA is TGTGCCATCAGTGGAGATTTCGGGGAGCTGTTTTTT. It encodes CAISGDFGELFF.

The J gene is TRBJ2-3, the V gene TRBV27; TRBD2 aligns across 13 bases. V gave up 5 bases and J gave up 1 base; unmatched junction bases: 12. Looked up from germline, CDR1 is MNHEY and CDR2 is SMNVEV (reference sequence). This CDR3 is 19 amino acids long. CDR3 loop: CASSRPGTSGDYRTDTQYF. CDR3 DNA sequence: TGTGCCAGCAGTCGTCCCGGGACTAGCGGGGATTATCGCACAGATACGCAGTATTTT.

The V and J genes are TRBV28 and TRBJ2-6, with a weak D call TRBD2 (6 bases). The ends were cut back, 7 bases at V and 2 bases at J, with 21 bases in the middle. CDR3 size: 18 residues. Germline assignment: CDR1 MDHEN and CDR2 SYDVKM. The CDR3 DNA follows: TGTGCCAGCACGGAAGGCAGGGAGGATCGCCCTGGGGCCAACGTCCTGACTTTC. It encodes CASTEGREDRPGANVLTF.

V usage is TRBV29-1 and J usage is TRBJ1-2; no clear D gene. This CDR3 contains 14 residues. Germline V gives CDR1 SQVTM, CDR2 ANQGSEA. The V and J ends lost 3 bases and 1 base respectively, with 12 bases between them. Here the CDR3 reads CSVDNAMDNYGYTF. CDR3 DNA sequence: TGCAGCGTTGATAACGCCATGGATAACTATGGCTACACCTTC. Looking up the rest from reference TRBV29-1 and TRBJ1-2 gives the full variable domain: SAVISQKPSRDICQRGTSLTIQCQVDSQVTMMFWYRQQPGQSLTLIATANQGSEATYESGFVIDKFPISRPNLTFSTLTVSNMSPEDSSIYLCSVDNAMDNYGYTFGSGTRLTVV.

The chain employs TRBV28 and TRBJ2-3, with 7 bases lining up with TRBD2. Trimming at V came to 4 bases and at J to 3 bases, leaving 10 bases not matched to a gene. The CDR3 is made up of 16 amino acids. The V gene's germline CDR1 is MDHEN and CDR2 SYDVKM. CDR3 loop: CASSSLETSRTDTQYF. The CDR3 coding sequence is TGTGCCAGCAGTTCCCTCGAGACTAGCAGGACAGATACGCAGTATTTT.

A remark on this clonotype: A much larger clone lies a single base off, so this may be a read error. The V call is TRBV2, the J call TRBJ2-1, with D possibly matching TRBD1 (6 bases). From germline, CDR1 is SNHLY and CDR2 FYNNEI. The length of the CDR3 is 12 residues. CDR3 amino acids: CASGGTYDEQFF. The CDR3 coding sequence is TGTGCCAGCGGGGGCACCTACGATGAGCAGTTCTTC.

The V and J genes are TRBV10-3 and TRBJ2-7, with TRBD2 matching 7 bases. The V and J ends lost 2 bases and 7 bases, in that order; junction bases with no gene match: 11. The CDR3 contains 15 residues. Germline assignment: CDR1 ENHRY and CDR2 SYGVKD. CDR3 in amino acids: CAISESSGPYNEQYF. The CDR3 bases are TGTGCCATCAGTGAGAGTAGCGGGCCTTACAATGAGCAGTACTTC.

Only a few counts were recorded for this clonotype. The chain has TRBV12-3 or TRBV12-4 and TRBJ1-2, with D possibly matching TRBD1 (5 bases). Trimming removed 6 bases from V and 5 bases from J, with 16 bases in between. The CDR3 extends over 14 amino acids. The CDR3: CASRGGTEGYGYTF. CDR3 nucleotides: TGTGCCAGCAGGGGTGGGACGGAGGGTTATGGCTACACCTTC.

The V gene is TRBV18, the J gene TRBJ1-5; 9 bases map to TRBD1. Germline trimming cut 3 bases from V and 0 bases from J; bases unmatched to any gene: 6. Germline V CDR1 and CDR2: KGHSH, LQKENI. This CDR3 is built from 17 residues. CDR3 loop: CASSPPGTGISNQPQHF. The CDR3, as DNA: TGTGCCAGCTCACCCCCGGGGACAGGGATTAGCAATCAGCCCCAGCATTTT.

A note on this clonotype: One end of the junction is discordant with germline, which a read error may explain. The J gene is TRBJ1-2, the V gene TRBV12-3 or TRBV12-4; D ambiguous. The CDR3 is 14 residues long. CDR3 loop: CASRPRFGDYGYTF. CDR3 nucleotides: TGTGCCAGCAGGCCTAGGTTCGGTGACTATGGCTACACCTTT.

The genes are TRBV4-3 and TRBJ1-2, with D possibly matching TRBD1 (6 bases). This CDR3 comprises 15 residues. The V gene's germline CDR1 is LGHNA and CDR2 YSLEER. V was trimmed by 4 bases and J by 7 bases, leaving 19 bases between them. The CDR3 DNA reads as TGCGCCAGCAGCCCGAACAGCCCAGGGGATATTGGCTACACCTTC. Protein product: CASSPNSPGDIGYTF.

The V gene is TRBV7-3, the J gene TRBJ2-1; unclear D gene. Trimming removed 3 bases at V and 8 bases at J, with 14 bases between. Germline V gene lookup returns CDR1 SGHTA and CDR2 FQGTGA. There are 14 residues in the CDR3. CDR3 protein: CASSLYSGTDEQFF. The CDR3 DNA follows: TGTGCCAGCAGCTTGTACAGTGGAACGGATGAGCAGTTCTTC.

A few counts support this clonotype. The J gene is TRBJ1-2, the V gene TRBV6-5, with D unresolved. V dropped 0 bases and J dropped 4 bases, with 12 bases sitting between them. The CDR3 spans 15 residues. Germline V CDR1 and CDR2: MNHEY, SVGAGI. CDR3: CASSYSDTKPYGYTF. For the CDR3, the DNA is TGTGCCAGCAGTTACTCGGATACAAAACCCTATGGCTACACCTTC.

Of note for this clonotype: Given a much more abundant clone one base away, this may be a read error. The genes are TRBV4-3 and TRBJ2-1; no clear D gene. The assigned J gene may be wrong: the sequence end matches TRBJ2-7 better. This CDR3 region has 16 residues. The germline V gene encodes CDR1 LGHNA and CDR2 YSLEER. The CDR3 region is CASSQGVESSYNEQYF. In nucleotides, the CDR3 is TGCGCCAGCAGCCAAGGGGTGGAAAGCTCCTACAATGAGCAGTACTTC.

This clonotype was seen only a few times. The chain recombines TRBV6-2 or TRBV6-3 with TRBJ2-3; D is ambiguous. The CDR3 is 11 amino acids. Germline CDR1 MNHEY, CDR2 SVGEGT. V was pared by 10 bases and J by 2 bases, with 7 bases between. CDR3 region: CATTNTDTQYF. CDR3 coding DNA: TGTGCCACTACGAACACAGATACGCAGTATTTT.

This clonotype turned up a few times. The V and J genes are TRBV20-1 and TRBJ2-7, with D possibly TRBD1 on 6 matching bases. The length of the CDR3 is 13 residues. CDR1 is DFQATT, CDR2 SNEGSKA, per germline (reference sequence). The V gene lost 6 bases and the J gene lost 6 bases, with 18 bases spanning the gap. The CDR3 DNA reads as TGCAGTGCCAACAGGGTGGAGGAGTCCGAGCAGTACTTC. Translation gives CSANRVEESEQYF.

Details on this clonotype: Relative to the germline gene, one junction end is altered; a read error may explain this. The genes are TRBV5-1 and TRBJ1-6; no firm D call. Germline loops: CDR1 SGHRS, CDR2 YFSETQ. The CDR3 loop spans 14 amino acids. CDR3 in DNA: TGCGCCAGCAGCTTGGCCGGCCGGGATTCACCCCCCCACTTT. Translated: CASSLAGRDSPPHF.

This sequence joins TRBV6-1 and TRBJ1-1, with a tentative D call TRBD1 (6 bases). With 8 bases removed from V and 8 bases from J, the gap between germline ends came to 12 bases. Germline V gene sequence: CDR1 MNHNS, CDR2 SASEGT. The CDR3 spans 11 residues. This CDR3 is CASPTGTEAFF. As DNA, the CDR3 is TGTGCCAGCCCAACAGGGACGGAAGCTTTCTTT.

The rearrangement links TRBV5-5 to TRBJ2-4; D is ambiguous. Germline V gives CDR1 SGHKS, CDR2 YYEKEE (reference sequence). The CDR3 is 12 residues long. The germline V and J ends were trimmed by 0 bases and 8 bases, with 6 bases remaining between them. Written as DNA, the CDR3 is TGTGCCAGCAGCTTGGGGGGATACATTCAGTACTTC. It encodes CASSLGGYIQYF.

The V gene is TRBV6-5, the J gene TRBJ2-3, with 10 positions matching TRBD2. In germline, CDR1 is MNHEY, CDR2 SVGAGI. Unmatched junction bases numbered 4, after V lost 5 bases and J lost 2 bases. This CDR3 is 15 amino acids long. CDR3 sequence (DNA): TGTGCCAGCAGTCTAGCGGGGGAGTACACAGATACGCAGTATTTT. Amino acids: CASSLAGEYTDTQYF.

The rearrangement joins TRBV10-3 to TRBJ1-2; 9 positions match TRBD1. The V segment lost 6 bases and the J segment 7 bases; nucleotides outside the gene matches: 9. The CDR3 has 14 residues. Per germline, CDR1 ENHRY and CDR2 SYGVKD. In DNA form, the CDR3 reads TGTGCCATCAGAGTCGGGACAGGGATCTTTGGCTACACCTTC. Translated: CAIRVGTGIFGYTF.

This clonotype is a singleton in its sample. A much larger clone differs from this one at a single base, so this may be a read error. This chain joins TRBV4-1 and TRBJ2-1; perhaps TRBD2 as D (6 bases). The J call is doubtful: the DNA matches TRBJ2-7 better. The CDR3 totals 16 residues. Germline CDR1 and CDR2: MGHRA and YSYEKL. CDR3 protein: CASSQGRGNSYNEQYF. The CDR3 DNA reads as TGCGCCAGCAGCCAAGGGCGGGGAAACTCCTACAATGAGCAGTACTTC.

This clonotype was found once. One base away lies a much larger clone, so this may be a sequencing read error. The chain combines TRBV2 with TRBJ2-1, with 8 bases aligning to TRBD1. This CDR3 is 16 amino acids long. V lost 8 bases to trimming and J lost 9 bases; unmatched junction nucleotides: 18. The germline V gene encodes CDR1 SNHLY and CDR2 FYNNEI. CDR3 protein: CASAMDRAHQLGEQFF. The CDR3 DNA sequence: TGTGCCAGCGCCATGGACAGGGCCCATCAGTTGGGTGAGCAGTTCTTC.

This clonotype was seen more than once but under ten times. The J gene is TRBJ2-2, the V gene TRBV7-9, with D possibly being TRBD1 (7 bases). The germline V gene has CDR1 SEHNR and CDR2 FQNEAQ (reference sequence). CDR3 size: 16 residues. Trimming removed 7 bases from V and 5 bases from J, with 20 bases in between. CDR3 in amino acids: CASTSLEGAGTGELFF. CDR3 DNA sequence: TGTGCCAGCACCAGTCTGGAGGGGGCTGGAACCGGGGAGCTGTTTTTT. Looking up the rest from reference TRBV7-9 and TRBJ2-2 gives the full variable domain: DTGVSQNPRHKITKRGQNVTFRCDPISEHNRLYWYRQTLGQGPEFLTYFQNEAQLEKSRLLSDRFSAERPKGSFSTLEIQRTEQGDSAMYLCASTSLEGAGTGELFFGEGSRLTVL.

This clonotype came up a few times. The V gene is TRBV5-1, the J gene TRBJ2-3, with D perhaps being TRBD1 or TRBD2 (6 bases each). The ends were cut back, 4 bases at V and 1 base at J, with 13 bases in the middle. This CDR3 spans 15 amino acids. Germline-derived CDR1 and CDR2 are SGHRS and YFSETQ. The CDR3 nucleotides read TGCGCCAGCAGCCACGTGGAGGGGGGCACAGATACGCAGTATTTT. Translating it yields CASSHVEGGTDTQYF.